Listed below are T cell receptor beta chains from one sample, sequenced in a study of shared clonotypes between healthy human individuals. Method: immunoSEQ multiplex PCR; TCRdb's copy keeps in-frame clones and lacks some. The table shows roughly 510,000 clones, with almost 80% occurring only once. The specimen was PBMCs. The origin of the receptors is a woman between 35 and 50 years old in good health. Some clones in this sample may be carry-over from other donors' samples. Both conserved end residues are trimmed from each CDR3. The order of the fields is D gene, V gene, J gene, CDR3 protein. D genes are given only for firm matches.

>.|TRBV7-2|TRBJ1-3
ASSFPTLTDRNTIY
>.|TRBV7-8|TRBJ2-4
ASSLWPKDSKNIQY
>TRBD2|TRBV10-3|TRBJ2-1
AIRYGGEQF
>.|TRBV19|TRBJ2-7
ASSRAEAGTYEQY
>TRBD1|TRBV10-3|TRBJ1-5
AISEGQDSNQPQH
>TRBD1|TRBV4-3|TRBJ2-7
ASSQTRDRAHEQY
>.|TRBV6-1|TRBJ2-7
ASSEDGAWSVQY
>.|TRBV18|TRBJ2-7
ASSLDYEQY
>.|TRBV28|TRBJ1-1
ASSPTGPSGTEAF
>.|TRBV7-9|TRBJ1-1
ASSWPKSGLHTEAF
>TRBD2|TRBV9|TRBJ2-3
ASSGLAGGGTDTQY
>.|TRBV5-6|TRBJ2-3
ASSPVGGLTNFSTDTQY